This TCR beta chain came from a study of response to subunit inactivated influenza vaccine. TCRdb re-derived calls from the RT-PCR reads in MiXCR, one entry per CDR3 protein. This sample has around 650,000 distinct CDR3 sequences, with around 16% found just once. Concerning this clonotype itself: Its matching antigen is unknown.

In germline, CDR1 is MNHEY, CDR2 SMNVEV (reference sequence). The CDR3 is 15 residues long. V shed 0 bases and J 6 bases; nucleotides not matched to a gene: 4. Study-level results: The authors proposed limited new T cell recruitment per seasonal influenza vaccination.

The clonotype was recovered from a man in his forties or fifties who received an inactivated influenza vaccine. The V and J genes are TRBV27 and TRBJ1-5; the match to TRBD1 covers 8 bases. The sequences come from PBMCs from blood, collected 12 days after vaccination. The CDR3 coding sequence is TGTGCCAGCAGTTTATCCGCAGGGGGCCTTCAGCCCCAGCATTTT. Translating it yields CASSLSAGGLQPQHF.